This T cell receptor beta chain was recorded in a study of blood T cell repertoires in COVID-19. Across the study: Samples taken during acute and convalescent COVID-19 were collected in the United States, Italy and Spain.

As processed by the authors: Reference gene primer amplification gave estimated nucleated cell counts. Sequencing was performed with immunoSEQ multiplex PCR; in TCRdb, only in-frame clones are kept and a portion is missing. V and J calls and clone size are as listed in that table; D and trimming were resolved from the DNA. The sample holds roughly 350,000 clones, approximately 87% seen once. The germline CDR1 and CDR2 sequences are SSHAT and FNYEAQ (reference sequence). This CDR3 comprises 15 residues. For this clone: One end of the junction fails to match germline, which may point to a read error.

J is TRBJ2-7 and V is TRBV7-7, with a possible D match to TRBD1 (6 bases). This receptor was obtained from a woman aged 45-60 years with active or convalescent COVID-19. The sample consisted of peripheral blood. CDR3 residues: CASSQQQGPTYEQYF. The CDR3 DNA reads TGTGCTAGCAGCCAACAACAGGGCCCCACCTACGAGCAGTACTTC.